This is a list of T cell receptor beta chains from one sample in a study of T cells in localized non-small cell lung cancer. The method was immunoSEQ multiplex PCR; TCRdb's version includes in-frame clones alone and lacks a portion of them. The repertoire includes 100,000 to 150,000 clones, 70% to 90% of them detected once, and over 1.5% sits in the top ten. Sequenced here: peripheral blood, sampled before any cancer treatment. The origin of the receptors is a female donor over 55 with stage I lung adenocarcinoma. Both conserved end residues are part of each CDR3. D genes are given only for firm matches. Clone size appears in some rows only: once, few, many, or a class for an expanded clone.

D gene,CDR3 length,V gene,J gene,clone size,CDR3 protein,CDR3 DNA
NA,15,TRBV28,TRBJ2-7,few,CASSPLKSAQNEQYF,TGTGCCAGCAGTCCACTCAAATCGGCACAGAACGAGCAGTACTTC
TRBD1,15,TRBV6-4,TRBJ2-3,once,CASSVRDRVVDTQYF,TGTGCCAGCAGTGTCCGGGACAGGGTGGTGGATACGCAGTATTTT
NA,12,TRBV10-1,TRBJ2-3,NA,CASSANTDTQYF,TGCGCCAGCAGTGCCAATACAGATACGCAGTATTTT
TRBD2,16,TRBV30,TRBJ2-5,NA,CAWVAEGLARGGTQYF,TGTGCCTGGGTAGCTGAGGGACTAGCAAGGGGGGGGACCCAGTACTTC
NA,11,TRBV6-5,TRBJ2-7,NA,CASQRSYEQYF,TGTGCCAGCCAGCGCTCCTACGAGCAGTACTTC
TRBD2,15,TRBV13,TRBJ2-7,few,CASSLGLAGANEQYF,TGTGCCAGCAGCCTAGGACTAGCGGGAGCGAATGAGCAGTACTTC
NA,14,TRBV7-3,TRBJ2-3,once,CASSPEGTRDTQYF,TGTGCCAGCAGCCCCGAGGGCACTAGAGATACGCAGTATTTT
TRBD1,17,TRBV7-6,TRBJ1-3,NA,CASSSPGTAVSGNTIYF,TGTGCCAGCAGCAGCCCCGGGACAGCCGTCTCTGGAAACACCATATATTTT
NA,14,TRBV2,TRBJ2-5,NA,CASLGGTHQETQYF,TGTGCCAGCCTCGGTGGTACTCACCAAGAGACCCAGTACTTC
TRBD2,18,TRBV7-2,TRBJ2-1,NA,CASSFRGARLAGVNEQFF,TGTGCCAGCAGCTTCAGGGGGGCCCGGTTAGCGGGAGTTAATGAGCAGTTCTTC
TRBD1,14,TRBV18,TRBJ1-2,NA,CASSPFGQAYGYTF,TGTGCCAGCTCACCCTTCGGACAGGCCTATGGCTACACCTTC
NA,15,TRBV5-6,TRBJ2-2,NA,CASYRQASNTGELFF,TGTGCCAGCTATCGACAGGCTTCGAACACCGGGGAGCTGTTTTTT
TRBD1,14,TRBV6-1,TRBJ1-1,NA,CASSLGQGRTEAFF,TGTGCCAGCAGTCTGGGACAGGGGAGAACTGAAGCTTTCTTT
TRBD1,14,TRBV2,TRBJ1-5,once,CASSPGGSNQPQHF,TGTGCCAGCAGCCCAGGGGGCAGCAATCAGCCCCAGCATTTT
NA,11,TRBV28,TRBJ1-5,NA,CASSFNQPQHF,TGTGCCAGCAGTTTCAACCAGCCCCAGCATTTT
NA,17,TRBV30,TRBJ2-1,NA,CAWSALIKVGSNNEQFF,TGTGCCTGGAGTGCCCTTATAAAGGTGGGGTCCAACAATGAGCAGTTCTTC
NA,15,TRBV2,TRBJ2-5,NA,CASSDQGINQETQYF,TGTGCCAGCAGTGATCAGGGCATAAATCAAGAGACCCAGTACTTC
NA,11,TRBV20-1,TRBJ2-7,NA,CSARKVYEQYF,TGCAGTGCGCGGAAGGTCTACGAGCAGTACTTC
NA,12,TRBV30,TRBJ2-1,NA,CACTTTALEQFF,TGTGCCTGCACCACGACGGCTCTTGAGCAGTTCTTC
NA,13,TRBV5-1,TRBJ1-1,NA,CASSLGGNTEAFF,TGCGCCAGCAGCTTGGGGGGGAACACTGAAGCTTTCTTT
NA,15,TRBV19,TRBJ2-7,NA,CASSTSPSTYYEQYF,TGTGCCAGTAGTACTAGCCCCTCTACTTACTACGAGCAGTACTTC
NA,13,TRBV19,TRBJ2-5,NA,CASSMLDQETQYF,TGTGCCAGTAGTATGCTAGACCAAGAGACCCAGTACTTC
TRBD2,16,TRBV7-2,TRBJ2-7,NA,CASSFLLAGGAYEQYF,TGTGCCAGCAGCTTCCTACTAGCGGGAGGCGCCTACGAGCAGTACTTC
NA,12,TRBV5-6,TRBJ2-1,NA,CASSLGGTEQFF,TGTGCCAGCAGCTTGGGAGGGACAGAGCAGTTCTTC
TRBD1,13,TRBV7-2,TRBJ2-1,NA,CASSDRVVNEQFF,TGTGCCAGCAGCGACAGGGTTGTCAATGAGCAGTTCTTC
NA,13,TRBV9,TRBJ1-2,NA,CASSELPGNGYTF,TGTGCCAGCAGCGAACTCCCAGGGAATGGCTACACCTTC
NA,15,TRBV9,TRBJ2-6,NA,CASSVVGSGANVLTF,TGTGCCAGCAGCGTAGTAGGGTCTGGGGCCAACGTCCTGACTTTC
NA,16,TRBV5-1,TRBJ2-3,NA,CASSPSVQGWGDTQYF,TGCGCCAGCAGTCCCTCGGTGCAGGGCTGGGGAGATACGCAGTATTTT
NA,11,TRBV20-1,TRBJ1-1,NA,CSTETGLGAFF,TGCAGTACCGAGACAGGCCTCGGGGCTTTCTTT
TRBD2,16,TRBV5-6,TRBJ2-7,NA,CASSFAGTSGIYEQYF,TGTGCCAGCAGTTTCGCCGGGACTAGCGGGATCTACGAGCAGTACTTC
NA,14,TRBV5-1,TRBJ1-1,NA,CASSLVPVNTEAFF,TGCGCCAGCAGCTTGGTTCCGGTGAACACTGAAGCTTTCTTT
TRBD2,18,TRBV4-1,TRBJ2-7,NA,CASSQSGTSGSGSHEQYF,TGCGCCAGCAGCCAATCGGGGACTAGCGGGAGTGGTTCCCACGAGCAGTACTTC
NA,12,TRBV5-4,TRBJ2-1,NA,CASSPGGNEQFF,TGTGCCAGCAGCCCAGGGGGGAATGAGCAGTTCTTC
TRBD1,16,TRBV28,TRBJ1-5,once,CASSWTGFRVGQPQHF,TGTGCCAGCAGCTGGACAGGTTTCCGAGTCGGTCAGCCCCAGCATTTT
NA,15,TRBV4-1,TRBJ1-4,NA,CASSQDNRANEKLFF,TGCGCCAGCAGCCAAGATAACAGGGCTAATGAAAAACTGTTTTTT
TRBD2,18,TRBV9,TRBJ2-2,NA,CASSTRTSGRADTGELFF,TGTGCCAGCAGCACTAGGACTAGCGGGAGGGCCGACACCGGGGAGCTGTTTTTT
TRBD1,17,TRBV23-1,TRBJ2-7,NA,CASSQFPGDREWYEQYF,TGCGCCAGCAGTCAATTCCCCGGGGACAGGGAATGGTACGAGCAGTACTTC
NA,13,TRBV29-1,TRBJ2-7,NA,CSASEDRLYEQYF,TGCAGCGCCTCAGAAGACAGGTTATACGAGCAGTACTTC
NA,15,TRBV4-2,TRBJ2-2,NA,CASSQDLWLTGELFF,TGTGCCAGCAGCCAAGATCTTTGGCTCACCGGGGAGCTGTTTTTT
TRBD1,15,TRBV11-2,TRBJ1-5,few,CASSLDGTGAQPQHF,TGTGCCAGCAGCTTAGATGGGACAGGGGCCCAGCCCCAGCATTTT
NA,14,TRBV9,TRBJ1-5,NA,CASSDGVSNQPQHF,TGTGCCAGCAGCGACGGAGTTAGTAATCAGCCCCAGCATTTT
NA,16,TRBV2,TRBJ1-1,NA,CASSGRVWRQNTEAFF,TGTGCCAGCAGTGGACGTGTTTGGCGACAGAACACTGAAGCTTTCTTT
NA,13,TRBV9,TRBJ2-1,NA,CASSVGAGNEQFF,TGTGCCAGCAGCGTTGGGGCGGGCAATGAGCAGTTCTTC
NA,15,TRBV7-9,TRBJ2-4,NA,CASSPPILGKNIQYF,TGTGCCAGCAGCCCCCCAATTCTTGGCAAAAACATTCAGTACTTC
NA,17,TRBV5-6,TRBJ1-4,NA,CASSLVGPKTTNEKLFF,TGTGCCAGCAGCTTGGTGGGACCTAAGACAACTAATGAAAAACTGTTTTTT
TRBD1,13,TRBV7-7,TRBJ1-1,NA,CASSRDRQTEAFF,TGTGCTAGCAGCCGGGACAGGCAAACTGAAGCTTTCTTT
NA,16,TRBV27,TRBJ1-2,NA,CASSFLVEGGDYGYTF,TGTGCCAGCAGTTTCCTCGTCGAGGGAGGCGACTATGGCTACACCTTC
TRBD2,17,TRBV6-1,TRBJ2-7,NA,CASSAGTSGARSYEQYF,TGTGCCAGCAGTGCCGGGACTAGCGGGGCCCGCTCCTACGAGCAGTACTTC
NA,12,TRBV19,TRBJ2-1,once,CASSIKGNEQFF,TGTGCCAGTAGTATAAAGGGGAATGAGCAGTTCTTC